The 21 T cell receptor beta chains below come from one sample, sequenced in a study of vaccination and CD4 T cells after COVID-19 (dated 2022 in TCRdb). Libraries were constructed by PCR. The data were produced on an Illumina iSeq 100. DNA from cultured CD4+ T cells underwent TCR sequencing with the Oncomine TCR Beta short-read assay at the Johns Hopkins FTIC core. TCRdb took the public reads, trimmed them with fastp at Q25, ran MiXCR for clone calling and kept in-frame beta chains. Each CDR3 protein gets just one entry, which takes the most common genes and DNA from the rows behind it. The sample records roughly 19,000 distinct CDR3 sequences, around three fifths of which are singletons. The ten largest clonotypes hold 9.5% to 13% of the sample. The treatment or condition label corresponds to: approximately nine-day PBMC culture with coronavirus spike peptide pools or control peptides (ViraFEST assay).

No antigens are known for them. Specimen: CD4+ T cells from blood, cultured in vitro. Receptors originate from a human donor who had recovered from COVID-19.

This clonotype was counted a few times. This sequence joins TRBV5-8 and TRBJ1-5; D remains unclear. Trimming took 4 bases from V and 0 from J, leaving 14 bases between them. This CDR3 spans 16 amino acids. Germline V gene lookup returns CDR1 SGHTS and CDR2 YDEGEE. This CDR3 is CASSHPATYSNQPQHF. CDR3 nucleotides: TGTGCCAGCAGCCACCCCGCGACGTATAGCAATCAGCCCCAGCATTTT.

The J gene is TRBJ1-2, the V gene TRBV30, with a weak D call TRBD1 (5 bases). V was shortened by 1 base and J by 8 bases, with 17 bases between the two germline ends. This CDR3 is built from 14 residues. Germline V CDR1 and CDR2: GTSNPN, SVGIG (reference sequence). As DNA, the CDR3 is TGTGCCTGGAGTGAAGGAGGGACTGGGGAGGGCTACACCTTC. Its translation: CAWSEGGTGEGYTF.

The chain employs TRBV6-1 and TRBJ1-6, with D uncertain. Germline V CDR1 and CDR2: MNHNS, SASEGT. V was cut by 6 bases and J by 10 bases, with 13 bases left in between. There are 13 residues in the CDR3. The CDR3 DNA reads TGTGCCAGCAGGCAGCTGCTAGAATCACCCCTCCACTTT. Translated: CASRQLLESPLHF.

This chain joins TRBV27 and TRBJ2-7; tentatively, D is TRBD1 (5 bases). In germline, CDR1 is MNHEY, CDR2 SMNVEV (reference sequence). The germline V and J ends were trimmed by 3 bases and 6 bases, with 12 bases remaining between them. This CDR3 has 13 amino acids. CDR3 in DNA: TGTGCCAGCAGTTTGAGCAGGGATCTCGAGCAGTACTTC. This gives the protein CASSLSRDLEQYF.

The chain couples TRBV6-2 or TRBV6-3 to TRBJ2-1; either TRBD1 or TRBD2 may fit D (5 bases each). The germline gives CDR1 MNHEY, CDR2 SVGEGT. Trimming left V 6 bases short and J 5 bases short, with 11 bases between. The CDR3 contains 13 residues. The DNA of the CDR3 is TGTGCCAGCAGCCGGGACGCCAACAATGAGCAGTTCTTC. It specifies CASSRDANNEQFF.

This chain links TRBV29-1 with TRBJ1-4; D unclear. This CDR3 region has 14 residues. Trimming stripped 6 bases from V and 3 bases from J, with 14 bases between. Germline V lookup: CDR1 SQVTM, CDR2 ANQGSEA. CDR3 DNA sequence: TGCAGCGTGGAGCTACCCGTGGCTAATGAAAAACTGTTTTTT. Amino acid sequence: CSVELPVANEKLFF.

The J gene is TRBJ1-1, the V gene TRBV6-2 or TRBV6-3; 11 bases match TRBD1. The CDR3 loop spans 11 amino acids. Germline V gene sequence: CDR1 MNHEY, CDR2 SVGEGT. Trimming removed 6 bases from V and 11 bases from J; junction bases left unmatched: 2. CDR3 amino acids: CASRDRGHAFF. In DNA form, the CDR3 reads TGTGCCAGCAGGGACAGGGGGCACGCTTTCTTT.

The genes are TRBV21-1 and TRBJ1-1. TRBV21-1 is labeled a pseudogene. The CDR3 spans 14 residues. The CDR3 DNA follows: TGTGCCAGCAGCAAAATTAGGAGAGGGATTGAAGCTTTCTTT. Translated, it gives CASSKIRRGIEAFF.

The gene calls are TRBV7-9 and TRBJ2-7; D is perhaps TRBD1 (6 bases). This CDR3 has 16 residues. V shed 4 bases and J shed 1 base, with 17 bases lying between them. The germline gives CDR1 SEHNR, CDR2 FQNEAQ (reference sequence). CDR3: CASSSSGLQGSYEQYF. The DNA for the CDR3 is TGTGCCAGCAGCTCGTCGGGCCTCCAGGGGTCCTACGAGCAGTACTTC.

The J gene is TRBJ1-2, the V gene TRBV7-6; D is undetermined. The CDR3 runs to 14 residues. The germline V gene has CDR1 SGHVS and CDR2 FNYEAQ. V was trimmed by 8 bases and J by 8 bases, leaving 21 bases between them. The CDR3 spells CASSLRSNGRGYTF. The DNA for the CDR3 is TGTGCCAGCTCCCTCCGGTCGAACGGTAGAGGCTACACCTTC.

This clonotype was found once. The chain uses TRBV3-1 and TRBJ2-7, with D possibly TRBD1 on 6 matching bases. With 5 bases removed from V and 2 bases from J, the gap between germline ends came to 13 bases. The CDR3 loop spans 14 amino acids. Germline assignment: CDR1 LGHDT and CDR2 YNNKEL (reference sequence). CDR3 sequence reads: CASSSGTRAYEQYF. The CDR3 DNA sequence: TGTGCCAGCAGCTCCGGGACACGAGCCTACGAGCAGTACTTC.

This clonotype was seen only a few times. J is TRBJ2-7 and V is TRBV7-6, with D perhaps TRBD1 (6 bases). This CDR3 has 14 residues. The V end was cut by 2 bases, the J end by 7 bases, with 15 bases between. The V gene's germline CDR1 is SGHVS and CDR2 FNYEAQ. The CDR3 nucleotides are TGTGCCAGCAGCTTAACGTTCAGGCAGGGGGAGCAGTACTTC. Amino acids: CASSLTFRQGEQYF.

J is TRBJ1-2 and V is TRBV4-2, with D perhaps TRBD1 (6 bases). The CDR3 has 13 amino acids. The V end lost 3 bases, the J end lost 4 bases, and 9 bases lay between the germline ends. Germline CDR1 reads LGHNA; CDR2 reads YNFKEQ. The DNA of the CDR3 is TGTGCCAGCAGCCATGGACAGCGCTATGGCTACACCTTC. Translated: CASSHGQRYGYTF.

The rearrangement uses TRBV10-3 and TRBJ1-2; D call uncertain. CDR1 is ENHRY and CDR2 is SYGVKD in the germline V gene. This CDR3 spans 13 amino acids. Trimming removed 3 bases from V and 3 bases from J, with 8 bases in between. In nucleotides, the CDR3 is TGTGCCATCAGTGAAAGCAGCCACTATGGCTACACCTTC. This translates into CAISESSHYGYTF.

This chain connects TRBV12-3 or TRBV12-4 to TRBJ2-3, with a tentative D call TRBD2 (6 bases). Trimming pared 3 bases from V and 6 bases from J, leaving 16 bases between. The CDR3 runs to 15 residues. The DNA for the CDR3 is TGTGCCAGCAGTTTGGGGACTCTAAGGTCTGATACGCAGTATTTT. Translating gives CASSLGTLRSDTQYF.

This clonotype came up a few times. The J gene is TRBJ1-5, the V gene TRBV7-6; D not resolved. Per the germline V gene, CDR1 is SGHVS and CDR2 is FNYEAQ. V was clipped by 1 base and J by 0 bases, with 7 bases between them. This CDR3 region has 15 residues. The CDR3 here is CASSLGGNSNQPQHF. CDR3 nucleotides: TGTGCCAGCAGCTTAGGGGGTAATAGCAATCAGCCCCAGCATTTT.

This clonotype turned up a few times. The chain is built from TRBV15 and TRBJ1-6; D not resolved. This CDR3 spans 14 amino acids. The germline CDR1 and CDR2 sequences are LNHNV and YYDKDF (reference sequence). The ends were cut back, 0 bases at V and 9 bases at J, with 9 bases in the middle. CDR3 DNA: TGTGCCACCAGCAGAGATAGGTCCGGTTCACCCCTCCACTTT. As protein: CATSRDRSGSPLHF.

This clonotype was picked up a small number of times. The J gene is TRBJ2-5, the V gene TRBV20-1; 9 nucleotides match TRBD1. Losses at the gene ends were 6 bases for V and 3 bases for J; bases not matched to a gene: 8. The CDR3 consists of 14 residues. The V gene's germline CDR1 is DFQATT and CDR2 SNEGSKA (reference sequence). In nucleotides, the CDR3 is TGCAGTGCAGAACCGGGACAGGGTAAAGAGACCCAGTACTTC. Its translation: CSAEPGQGKETQYF.

The chain couples TRBV7-6 to TRBJ2-5; D call uncertain. Trimming left V 2 bases short and J 5 bases short, with 9 bases between. Germline V CDR1 and CDR2: SGHVS, FNYEAQ. The CDR3 is 13 amino acids. Here the CDR3 reads CASSLRVLETQYF. The CDR3 bases are TGTGCCAGCAGCTTAAGGGTTTTGGAGACCCAGTACTTC. Supplemented by reference TRBV7-6 and TRBJ2-5, the full variable domain reads GAGVSQSPRYKVTKRGQDVALRCDPISGHVSLYWYRQALGQGPEFLTYFNYEAQQDKSGLPNDRFSAERPEGSISTLTIQRTEQRDSAMYRCASSLRVLETQYFGPGTRLLVL.

This chain links TRBV6-1 with TRBJ2-3, with unresolved D. The CDR3 sequence is 12 residues long. Germline assignment: CDR1 MNHNS and CDR2 SASEGT. The V end was cut by 5 bases, the J end by 4 bases, with 7 bases between. CDR3 bases: TGTGCCAGCAGTACAGAGGCAGATACGCAGTATTTT. Translation gives CASSTEADTQYF.

CDR3 sequence (DNA): TGTGCCAGTAGGGGTGGGGGGGAAGCTTTCTTT. Its translation: CASRGGGEAFF. The J gene is TRBJ1-1, the V gene TRBV19; TRBD1 might be the D (5 bases). Germline V gene data show CDR1 as LNHDA and CDR2 as SQIVND (reference sequence). The V end lost 6 bases, the J end lost 8 bases, and 10 bases lay between the germline ends. The CDR3 runs to 11 residues.